This is a list of T cell receptor beta chains from one sample in a study of T cells in Graves' hyperthyroidism and ophthalmopathy. One entry per CDR3 protein results from TCRdb running MiXCR on the multiplex PCR reads. The data contain around 540,000 distinct CDR3 sequences, roughly 15% of them singletons. Sequencing was done on a sample of blood. These TCRs come from a woman in her thirties with Graves' ophthalmopathy. Each CDR3 is given with its conserved first and last residue. Each record gives: V gene, D gene, clone size, CDR3 length, J gene, CDR3 protein, CDR3 DNA. A D gene is named only where the DNA matches it firmly. Clone size is given for some rows only: seen once, a few or many times, or a class if the clone is expanded.

V: TRBV28; D: .; size: many; length: 14; J: TRBJ1-1; CDR3: CASNLWGMNTEAFF; DNA: TGTGCCAGCAACCTTTGGGGCATGAACACTGAAGCTTTCTTT
V: TRBV7-3; D: TRBD2; size: many; length: 15; J: TRBJ2-3; CDR3: CASSFSSGRADTQYF; DNA: TGTGCCAGCAGCTTTTCTAGCGGGAGAGCAGATACGCAGTATTTT
V: TRBV2; D: .; size: many; length: 11; J: TRBJ2-1; CDR3: CASSQRDEQFF; DNA: TGTGCCAGCAGTCAAAGGGATGAGCAGTTCTTC
V: TRBV6-2/TRBV6-3; D: TRBD1; size: many; length: 18; J: TRBJ1-1; CDR3: CASRPHQVRDRMNTEAFF; DNA: TGTGCCAGCAGACCCCATCAGGTCCGGGACAGGATGAACACTGAAGCTTTCTTT
V: TRBV20-1; D: TRBD2; size: few; length: 12; J: TRBJ2-5; CDR3: CSARLAGGTQYF; DNA: TGCAGTGCCAGACTAGCGGGAGGGACCCAGTACTTC
V: TRBV24-1; D: .; size: few; length: 13; J: TRBJ1-3; CDR3: CATRDSAGNTIYF; DNA: TGTGCCACCCGTGACAGTGCTGGAAACACCATATATTTT
V: TRBV10-3; D: TRBD1; size: few; length: 14; J: TRBJ2-1; CDR3: CAISSPGQVNEQFF; DNA: TGTGCCATCAGTTCCCCGGGACAGGTCAATGAGCAGTTCTTC
V: TRBV4-1; D: .; size: many; length: 14; J: TRBJ1-2; CDR3: CASSQDPHYYGYTF; DNA: TGCGCCAGCAGCCAAGATCCGCATTACTATGGCTACACCTTC
V: TRBV12-3/TRBV12-4; D: .; size: many; length: 11; J: TRBJ2-7; CDR3: CASSIFYEQYF; DNA: TGTGCCAGCAGTATCTTTTACGAGCAGTACTTC
V: TRBV30; D: .; size: few; length: 14; J: TRBJ2-2; CDR3: CAWARRVNTGELFF; DNA: TGTGCCTGGGCACGGCGGGTGAACACCGGGGAGCTGTTTTTT
V: TRBV2; D: .; size: many; length: 12; J: TRBJ2-7; CDR3: CASSEWPQEQYF; DNA: TGTGCCAGCAGTGAATGGCCCCAGGAGCAGTACTTC
V: TRBV28; D: .; size: many; length: 14; J: TRBJ1-5; CDR3: CASSLFKNNQPQHF; DNA: TGTGCCAGCAGTTTATTTAAGAACAATCAGCCCCAGCATTTT
V: TRBV4-2; D: .; size: few; length: 15; J: TRBJ2-2; CDR3: CVSSQAGANTGKLFF; DNA: TGTGTCAGCAGCCAAGCAGGTGCGAACACCGGGAAGCTGTTTTTT
V: TRBV14; D: .; size: few; length: 15; J: TRBJ2-7; CDR3: CASSQGSEPRYEQYF; DNA: TGTGCCAGCAGCCAAGGGTCGGAACCACGATACGAGCAGTACTTC
V: TRBV7-6; D: TRBD1; size: many; length: 17; J: TRBJ2-3; CDR3: CASSLALGQGATDTQYF; DNA: TGTGCCAGCAGCTTAGCGCTGGGACAGGGGGCAACAGATACGCAGTATTTT
V: TRBV5-5; D: TRBD2; size: .; length: 16; J: TRBJ2-7; CDR3: CASSPARLAGVHEQYF; DNA: TGTGCCAGCAGCCCCGCCCGACTAGCGGGAGTCCACGAGCAGTACTTC
V: TRBV20-1; D: TRBD2; size: few; length: 15; J: TRBJ2-7; CDR3: CSAASDERDPYEQYF; DNA: TGCAGTGCCGCCTCCGACGAGCGGGACCCCTACGAGCAGTACTTC
V: TRBV2; D: .; size: many; length: 11; J: TRBJ2-5; CDR3: CASSDAKTQYF; DNA: TGTGCCAGCAGTGATGCGAAGACCCAGTACTTC
V: TRBV7-9; D: .; size: many; length: 16; J: TRBJ2-2; CDR3: CASSSNSEQATGELFF; DNA: TGTGCCAGCAGCTCCAATTCCGAGCAGGCGACCGGGGAGCTGTTTTTT
V: TRBV3-1; D: .; size: .; length: 12; J: TRBJ2-7; CDR3: CASSPRRSEQYF; DNA: TGTGCCAGCAGCCCTCGCCGGAGCGAGCAGTACTTC
V: TRBV12-3/TRBV12-4; D: .; size: .; length: 13; J: TRBJ2-2; CDR3: CASFERSTGELFF; DNA: TGTGCCAGCTTCGAGCGGAGCACCGGGGAGCTGTTTTTT
V: TRBV5-1; D: TRBD1; size: .; length: 14; J: TRBJ2-7; CDR3: CASSLVGTVYEQYF; DNA: TGCGCCAGCAGCTTGGTTGGGACAGTCTACGAGCAGTACTTC
V: TRBV28; D: TRBD2; size: few; length: 14; J: TRBJ2-7; CDR3: CASSLSGRYYEQYF; DNA: TGTGCCAGCAGTTTGAGCGGGAGATATTACGAGCAGTACTTC
V: TRBV28; D: .; size: .; length: 14; J: TRBJ1-3; CDR3: CASSLGVIGNTIYF; DNA: TGTGCCAGCAGTTTAGGGGTCATCGGGAACACCATATATTTT
V: TRBV12-3/TRBV12-4; D: TRBD1; size: few; length: 15; J: TRBJ1-4; CDR3: CACSLGTGENEKLFF; DNA: TGTGCCTGCAGTTTGGGGACAGGGGAAAATGAAAAACTGTTTTTT
V: TRBV6-1; D: .; size: many; length: 13; J: TRBJ2-2; CDR3: CASSAYTTGELFF; DNA: TGTGCCAGCAGTGCCTACACCACCGGGGAGCTGTTTTTT
V: TRBV12-5; D: .; size: .; length: 17; J: TRBJ2-4; CDR3: CASGLVPGVRAKNIQYF; DNA: TGTGCTAGTGGTTTGGTACCGGGGGTAAGGGCCAAAAACATTCAGTACTTC
V: TRBV12-3/TRBV12-4; D: .; size: many; length: 15; J: TRBJ1-5; CDR3: CASSSEDLSNQPQHF; DNA: TGTGCCAGCAGTTCCGAGGACCTTAGCAATCAGCCCCAGCATTTT
V: TRBV3-1; D: .; size: few; length: 15; J: TRBJ2-2; CDR3: CASSLLEANTGELFF; DNA: TGTGCCAGCAGCCTACTAGAAGCGAACACCGGGGAGCTGTTTTTT
V: TRBV5-6; D: .; size: few; length: 15; J: TRBJ1-5; CDR3: CASSLAGWFNQPQHF; DNA: TGTGCCAGCAGCTTGGCAGGGTGGTTCAATCAGCCCCAGCATTTT
V: TRBV3-1; D: TRBD2; size: many; length: 15; J: TRBJ2-7; CDR3: CASSLWTSLPGEQYF; DNA: TGTGCCAGCAGCCTTTGGACTAGCCTCCCGGGCGAGCAGTACTTC
V: TRBV28; D: TRBD2; size: .; length: 16; J: TRBJ2-5; CDR3: CASSPGTSGSRETQYF; DNA: TGTGCCAGCAGTCCTGGGACTAGCGGGAGTCGGGAGACCCAGTACTTC
V: TRBV13; D: .; size: many; length: 14; J: TRBJ1-6; CDR3: CASSPPGAGSPLHF; DNA: TGTGCCAGCAGCCCCCCGGGGGCGGGCTCACCCCTCCACTTT
V: TRBV5-1; D: TRBD1; size: many; length: 14; J: TRBJ1-1; CDR3: CASSSGTANTEAFF; DNA: TGCGCCAGCAGCTCAGGGACAGCGAACACTGAAGCTTTCTTT
V: TRBV27; D: .; size: .; length: 15; J: TRBJ2-7; CDR3: CASNLQGPSSYEQYF; DNA: TGTGCCAGCAACCTACAGGGTCCTAGCTCCTACGAGCAGTACTTC
V: TRBV3-1; D: TRBD1; size: many; length: 14; J: TRBJ2-7; CDR3: CASSPSRDRGEQYF; DNA: TGTGCCAGCAGCCCGAGTCGGGACAGGGGGGAGCAGTACTTC
V: TRBV12-3/TRBV12-4; D: .; size: few; length: 15; J: TRBJ2-7; CDR3: CASSLAGRTDYEQYF; DNA: TGTGCCAGCAGTTTAGCAGGTCGAACAGACTACGAGCAGTACTTC
V: TRBV28; D: .; size: many; length: 15; J: TRBJ2-7; CDR3: CASSSHYTTSYEQYF; DNA: TGTGCCAGCAGTTCCCATTACACCACCTCCTACGAGCAGTACTTC
V: TRBV6-1; D: TRBD1; size: few; length: 16; J: TRBJ1-6; CDR3: CATSLRTGRSGSPLHF; DNA: TGTGCCACCTCACTGCGGACAGGGAGGTCGGGCTCACCCCTCCACTTT
V: TRBV29-1; D: .; size: few; length: 14; J: TRBJ1-2; CDR3: CSVVPLTANYGYTF; DNA: TGCAGCGTTGTCCCTTTGACAGCTAACTATGGCTACACCTTC
V: TRBV7-3; D: TRBD2; size: many; length: 15; J: TRBJ2-5; CDR3: CASSMAGVEQETQYF; DNA: TGTGCCAGCAGCATGGCGGGAGTAGAGCAAGAGACCCAGTACTTC
V: TRBV18; D: TRBD1; size: many; length: 13; J: TRBJ2-4; CDR3: CASSMDRANIQYF; DNA: TGTGCCAGCTCAATGGACAGGGCCAACATTCAGTACTTC
V: TRBV5-1; D: TRBD2; size: few; length: 18; J: TRBJ2-1; CDR3: CASSSPRRLAGFNNEQFF; DNA: TGCGCCAGCAGCTCCCCTCGAAGACTAGCGGGATTTAACAATGAGCAGTTCTTC
V: TRBV11-2; D: TRBD2; size: many; length: 20; J: TRBJ2-1; CDR3: CASSLYPVLAGVLSYNEQFF; DNA: TGTGCCAGCAGCTTATATCCAGTCCTAGCGGGAGTACTTTCCTACAATGAGCAGTTCTTC
V: TRBV7-2; D: TRBD2; size: many; length: 16; J: TRBJ2-1; CDR3: CASSSLSGRIYNEQFF; DNA: TGTGCCAGCAGCTCCCTTAGCGGGAGGATTTACAATGAGCAGTTCTTC
V: TRBV20-1; D: .; size: .; length: 16; J: TRBJ2-6; CDR3: CSARDNRGGGANVLTF; DNA: TGCAGTGCTAGAGATAATAGGGGCGGGGGGGCCAACGTCCTGACTTTC